The 20 T cell receptor beta chains below were found in one sample sequenced in a study of blood T cell repertoires in COVID-19 (TCRdb year 2020). Library method: the immunoSEQ multiplex PCR assay. TCRdb carries this immuneACCESS record with in-frame sequences only. Its versions omit some clonotypes, under half of them owing to an unresolved V gene in the studies checked, with the rest unexplained. For this sample the table gives some 80,000 clones, of which roughly 85% were detected only once. Less than 40% of the sample is in the top ten clones. The sequencing sample was made of peripheral blood. Receptors originate from a woman between 70 and 85 years old with acute or convalescent COVID-19.

The V gene is TRBV29-1, the J gene TRBJ2-1, with D perhaps matching TRBD1 (6 bases). The V gene's germline CDR1 is SQVTM and CDR2 ANQGSEA. The CDR3 totals 15 residues. Trimming removed 1 base at V and 4 bases at J, with 14 bases between. CDR3 protein: CSVEANDRSYNEQFF. The CDR3 DNA reads TGCAGCGTTGAAGCAAACGACAGGTCTTACAATGAGCAGTTCTTC.

The chain has TRBV5-1 and TRBJ2-5; no reliable D call. Germline CDR1 SGHRS, CDR2 YFSETQ. The CDR3 consists of 14 residues. The V gene lost 5 bases and the J gene lost 2 bases, with 13 bases spanning the gap. The CDR3 DNA follows: TGCGCCAGCAGTCCCTCTGCGGTGCAAGAGACCCAGTACTTC. Translating gives CASSPSAVQETQYF.

The chain employs TRBV11-1 and TRBJ2-5; D is possibly TRBD1 (6 bases). CDR1 is SGHAT, CDR2 FQDESV, per germline (reference sequence). The CDR3 is made up of 14 amino acids. Trimming pared 5 bases from V and 1 base from J, leaving 11 bases between. This CDR3 is CASSLDRSQETQYF. CDR3 coding DNA: TGTGCCAGCAGCCTGGACAGATCCCAAGAGACCCAGTACTTC. Full variable domain (remainder filled in from reference TRBV11-1 and TRBJ2-5): EAEVAQSPRYKITEKSQAVAFWCDPISGHATLYWYRQILGQGPELLVQFQDESVVDDSQLPKDRFSAERLKGVDSTLKIQPAELGDSAMYLCASSLDRSQETQYFGPGTRLLVL.

This chain connects TRBV30 to TRBJ1-6; D ambiguous. With 3 bases removed from V and 11 bases from J, the gap between germline ends came to 11 bases. Germline values: CDR1 GTSNPN, CDR2 SVGIG (reference sequence). The CDR3 contains 12 residues. The CDR3 is CAWSLLAPPLHF. The CDR3 DNA is TGTGCCTGGAGCCTATTAGCCCCACCCCTCCACTTT.

The J gene is TRBJ2-5, the V gene TRBV6-1, with 16 bases identical to TRBD2. Germline loops: CDR1 MNHNS, CDR2 SASEGT. The ends lost 6 bases at V and 5 bases at J; junction bases unmatched: 3. The CDR3 is 15 residues long. CDR3 loop: CASRGLAGGGETQYF. The CDR3, as DNA: TGTGCCAGCAGGGGACTAGCGGGAGGGGGGGAGACCCAGTACTTC.

The V gene is TRBV6-6, the J gene TRBJ2-1, with a possible D match to TRBD2 (6 bases). The CDR3 consists of 13 residues. The ends were cut back, 6 bases at V and 9 bases at J, with 15 bases in the middle. Germline CDR1 MNHNY, CDR2 SVGAGI (reference sequence). CDR3 in amino acids: CASSDWRDGEQFF. CDR3 DNA sequence: TGTGCCAGCAGCGACTGGCGGGACGGTGAGCAGTTCTTC.

V usage is TRBV18 and J usage is TRBJ2-6; weak D call: TRBD2 (6 bases). V was trimmed by 1 base and J by 13 bases, leaving 11 bases between them. Germline V gene sequence: CDR1 KGHSH, CDR2 LQKENI. The CDR3 is 13 amino acids. The CDR3: CASSPQQGRVLTF. In DNA, the CDR3 is TGTGCCAGCTCACCACAACAAGGGAGGGTCCTGACTTTC.

J is TRBJ2-3 and V is TRBV30; the match to TRBD2 covers 8 bases. After removal of 0 bases from V and 4 bases from J, the junction contained 3 bases not matched to a gene. CDR1 is GTSNPN and CDR2 is SVGIG in the germline V gene (reference sequence). The CDR3 spans 14 residues. The CDR3 region is CAWSVGLAPDTQYF. In nucleotides, the CDR3 is TGTGCCTGGAGTGTAGGACTAGCCCCAGATACGCAGTATTTT.

This clone was detected only a few times. The chain uses TRBV6-1 and TRBJ2-1; the D gene is possibly TRBD2 (5 bases). Germline values: CDR1 MNHNS, CDR2 SASEGT. The CDR3 length is 12 residues. Trimming cost V 2 bases and J 13 bases, with 12 bases left between them. The CDR3 loop reads CASSEISTRQFF. For the CDR3, the DNA is TGTGCCAGCAGTGAAATTTCAACTAGACAGTTCTTC.

J is TRBJ2-2 and V is TRBV6-5; 8 bases match TRBD1. Germline V gene data show CDR1 as MNHEY and CDR2 as SVGAGI. J was trimmed by 5 bases and V by 6 bases; bases with no gene match: 5. This CDR3 comprises 14 residues. CDR3 nucleotide sequence: TGTGCCAGCAGAGACAGGGGCGGAACCGGGGAGCTGTTTTTT. Translation gives CASRDRGGTGELFF.

This clone has more than one count but fewer than ten. J is TRBJ2-5 and V is TRBV7-9; D call uncertain. CDR1 SEHNR and CDR2 FQNEAQ come from the germline V gene (reference sequence). V was cut by 2 bases and J by 3 bases, with 13 bases left in between. This CDR3 has 15 amino acids. The CDR3 loop reads CASSLKFTEKETQYF. DNA for the CDR3: TGTGCCAGCAGCTTAAAATTCACTGAGAAAGAGACCCAGTACTTC.

V gene TRBV11-3 combines with J gene TRBJ2-1; 10 bases fit TRBD1. The J segment lost 6 bases and the V segment lost 4 bases, leaving 3 bases of the junction unmatched. From germline, CDR1 is SGHNT and CDR2 YENEEA. The CDR3 is 14 amino acids. CDR3 in amino acids: CASSYRQGANEQFF. The CDR3 bases are TGTGCCAGCAGCTACCGACAGGGGGCCAATGAGCAGTTCTTC.

The CDR3 loop is CASSLPGDEQFF. In nucleotides, the CDR3 is TGTGCCAGCAGTCTTCCCGGGGATGAGCAGTTCTTC. The chain joins TRBV12-3 or TRBV12-4 to TRBJ2-1; D is perhaps TRBD2 (5 bases). V was clipped by 5 bases and J by 8 bases, with 10 bases between them. The CDR3 has 12 residues.

The CDR3 reads CASSPSRATETQYF. CDR3 in DNA: TGTGCCAGCTCACCAAGCAGGGCGACAGAGACCCAGTACTTC. The rearrangement uses TRBV18 and TRBJ2-5; the D gene is possibly TRBD1 (5 bases). Germline lookup yields CDR1 KGHSH and CDR2 LQKENI. V was pared by 2 bases and J by 4 bases, with 11 bases between. The CDR3 contains 14 residues. Drawing the rest from reference TRBV18 and TRBJ2-5, the complete variable domain is NAGVMQNPRHLVRRRGQEARLRCSPMKGHSHVYWYRQLPEEGLKFMVYLQKENIIDESGMPKERFSAEFPKEGPSILRIQQVVRGDSAAYFCASSPSRATETQYFGPGTRLLVL.

The chain employs TRBV19 and TRBJ2-5; no firm D call. The CDR3 sequence is 13 residues long. Germline assignment: CDR1 LNHDA and CDR2 SQIVND (reference sequence). Deletions cut 1 base from V and 4 bases from J, with 7 bases between. The CDR3 DNA is TGTGCCAGTAGTATAGGCACGGGAGAGACCCAGTACTTC. It translates to CASSIGTGETQYF.

The chain links TRBV19 to TRBJ1-1; D perhaps matches TRBD1 (5 bases). This CDR3 region has 15 residues. The germline V gene encodes CDR1 LNHDA and CDR2 SQIVND (reference sequence). Trimming left V 7 bases short and J 3 bases short, with 18 bases between. The CDR3 protein is CASKGARGLDTEAFF. The CDR3, as DNA: TGTGCCAGTAAAGGGGCACGGGGGTTGGACACTGAAGCTTTCTTT.

The chain employs TRBV7-8 and TRBJ2-1; TRBD1 agrees at 9 bases. The CDR3 sequence is 14 residues long. J gave up 6 bases and V 5 bases, and 5 bases lay outside the gene matches. Germline V gene data show CDR1 as SGHVS and CDR2 as FQNEAQ. The CDR3 sequence is CASSMTTGGNEQFF. DNA of the CDR3: TGTGCCAGCAGCATGACGACAGGGGGCAATGAGCAGTTCTTC.

The chain couples TRBV5-1 to TRBJ2-5; possible D gene TRBD1, 5 bases. V was cut by 0 bases and J by 3 bases, with 9 bases left in between. The CDR3 is 14 amino acids. The germline gives CDR1 SGHRS, CDR2 YFSETQ. In DNA form, the CDR3 reads TGCGCCAGCAGCTTGGTAGGGGTGGAAGAGACCCAGTACTTC. Encoded protein: CASSLVGVEETQYF.

The chain uses TRBV29-1 and TRBJ2-1, with TRBD2 matching 11 bases. The CDR3 covers 16 residues. V shed 3 bases and J 5 bases; nucleotides not matched to a gene: 9. Germline assignment: CDR1 SQVTM and CDR2 ANQGSEA. The CDR3 bases are TGCAGCGTTGATGGCCCGACTAGCGGGGACGACAATGAGCAGTTCTTC. Translated: CSVDGPTSGDDNEQFF.

The genes are TRBV7-2 and TRBJ1-5, with no clear D. V was trimmed by 5 bases and J by 4 bases, leaving 9 bases between them. The CDR3 spans 13 residues. The V gene's germline CDR1 is SGHTA and CDR2 FQGNSA. The chain's CDR3 is CASSPQSNQPQHF. CDR3 coding DNA: TGTGCCAGCAGCCCCCAGTCAAATCAGCCCCAGCATTTT.